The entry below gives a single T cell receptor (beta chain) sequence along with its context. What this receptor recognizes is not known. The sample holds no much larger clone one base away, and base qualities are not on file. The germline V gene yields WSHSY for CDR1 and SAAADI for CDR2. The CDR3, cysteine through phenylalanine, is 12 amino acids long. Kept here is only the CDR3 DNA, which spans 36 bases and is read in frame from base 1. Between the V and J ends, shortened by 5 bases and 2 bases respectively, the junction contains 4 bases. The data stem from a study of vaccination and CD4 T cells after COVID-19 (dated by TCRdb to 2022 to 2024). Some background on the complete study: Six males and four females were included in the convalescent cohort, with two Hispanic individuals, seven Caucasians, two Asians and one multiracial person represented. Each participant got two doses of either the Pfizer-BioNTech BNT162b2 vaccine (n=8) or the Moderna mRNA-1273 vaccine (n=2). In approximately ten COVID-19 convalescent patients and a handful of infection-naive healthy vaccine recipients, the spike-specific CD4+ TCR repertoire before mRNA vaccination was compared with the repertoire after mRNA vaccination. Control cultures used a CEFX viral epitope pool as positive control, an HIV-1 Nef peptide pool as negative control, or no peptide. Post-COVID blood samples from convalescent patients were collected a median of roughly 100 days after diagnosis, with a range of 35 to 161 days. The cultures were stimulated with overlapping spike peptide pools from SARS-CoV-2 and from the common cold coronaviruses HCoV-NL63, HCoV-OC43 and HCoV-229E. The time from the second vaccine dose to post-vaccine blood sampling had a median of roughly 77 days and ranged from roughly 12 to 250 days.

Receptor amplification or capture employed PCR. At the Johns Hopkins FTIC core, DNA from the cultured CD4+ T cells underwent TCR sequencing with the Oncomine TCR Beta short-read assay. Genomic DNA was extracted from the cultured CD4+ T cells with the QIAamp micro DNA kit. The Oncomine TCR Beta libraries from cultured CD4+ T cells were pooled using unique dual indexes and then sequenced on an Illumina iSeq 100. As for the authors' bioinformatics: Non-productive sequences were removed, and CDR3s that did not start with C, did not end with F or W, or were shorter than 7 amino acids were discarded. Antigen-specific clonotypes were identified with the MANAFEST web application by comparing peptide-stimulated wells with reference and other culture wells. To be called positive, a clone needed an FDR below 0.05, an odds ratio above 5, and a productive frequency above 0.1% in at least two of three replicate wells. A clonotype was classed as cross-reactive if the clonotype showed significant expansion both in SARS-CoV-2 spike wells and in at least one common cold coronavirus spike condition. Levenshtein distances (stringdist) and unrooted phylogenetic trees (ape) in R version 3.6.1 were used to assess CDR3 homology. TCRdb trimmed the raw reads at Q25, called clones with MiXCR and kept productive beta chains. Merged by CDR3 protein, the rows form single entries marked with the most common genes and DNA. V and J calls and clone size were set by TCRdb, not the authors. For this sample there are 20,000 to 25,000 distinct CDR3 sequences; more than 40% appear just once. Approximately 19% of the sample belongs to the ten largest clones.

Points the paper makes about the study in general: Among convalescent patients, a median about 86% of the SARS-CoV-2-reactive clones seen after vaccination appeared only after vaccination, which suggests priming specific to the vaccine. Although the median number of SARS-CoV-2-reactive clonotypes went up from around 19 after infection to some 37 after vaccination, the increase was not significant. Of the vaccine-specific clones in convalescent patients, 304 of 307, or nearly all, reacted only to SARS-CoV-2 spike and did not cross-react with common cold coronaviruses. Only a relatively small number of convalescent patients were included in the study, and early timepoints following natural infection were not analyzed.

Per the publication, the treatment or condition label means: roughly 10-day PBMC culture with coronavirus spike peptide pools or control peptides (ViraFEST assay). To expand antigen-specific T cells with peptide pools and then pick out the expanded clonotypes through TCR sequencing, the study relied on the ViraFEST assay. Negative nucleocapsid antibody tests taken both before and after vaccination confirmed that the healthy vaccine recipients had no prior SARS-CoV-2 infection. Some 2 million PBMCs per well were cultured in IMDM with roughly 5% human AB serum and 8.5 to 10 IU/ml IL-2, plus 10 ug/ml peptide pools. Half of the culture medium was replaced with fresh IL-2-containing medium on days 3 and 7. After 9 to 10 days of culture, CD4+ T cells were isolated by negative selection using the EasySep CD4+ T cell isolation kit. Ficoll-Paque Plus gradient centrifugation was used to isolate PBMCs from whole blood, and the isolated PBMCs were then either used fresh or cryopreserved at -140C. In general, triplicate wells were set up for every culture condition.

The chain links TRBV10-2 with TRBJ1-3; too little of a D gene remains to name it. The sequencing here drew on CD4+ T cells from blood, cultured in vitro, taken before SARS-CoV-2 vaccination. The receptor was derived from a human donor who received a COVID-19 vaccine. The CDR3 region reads CASSKAGNTIYF. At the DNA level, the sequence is TGCGCCAGCAGTAAAGCTGGAAACACCATATATTTT.